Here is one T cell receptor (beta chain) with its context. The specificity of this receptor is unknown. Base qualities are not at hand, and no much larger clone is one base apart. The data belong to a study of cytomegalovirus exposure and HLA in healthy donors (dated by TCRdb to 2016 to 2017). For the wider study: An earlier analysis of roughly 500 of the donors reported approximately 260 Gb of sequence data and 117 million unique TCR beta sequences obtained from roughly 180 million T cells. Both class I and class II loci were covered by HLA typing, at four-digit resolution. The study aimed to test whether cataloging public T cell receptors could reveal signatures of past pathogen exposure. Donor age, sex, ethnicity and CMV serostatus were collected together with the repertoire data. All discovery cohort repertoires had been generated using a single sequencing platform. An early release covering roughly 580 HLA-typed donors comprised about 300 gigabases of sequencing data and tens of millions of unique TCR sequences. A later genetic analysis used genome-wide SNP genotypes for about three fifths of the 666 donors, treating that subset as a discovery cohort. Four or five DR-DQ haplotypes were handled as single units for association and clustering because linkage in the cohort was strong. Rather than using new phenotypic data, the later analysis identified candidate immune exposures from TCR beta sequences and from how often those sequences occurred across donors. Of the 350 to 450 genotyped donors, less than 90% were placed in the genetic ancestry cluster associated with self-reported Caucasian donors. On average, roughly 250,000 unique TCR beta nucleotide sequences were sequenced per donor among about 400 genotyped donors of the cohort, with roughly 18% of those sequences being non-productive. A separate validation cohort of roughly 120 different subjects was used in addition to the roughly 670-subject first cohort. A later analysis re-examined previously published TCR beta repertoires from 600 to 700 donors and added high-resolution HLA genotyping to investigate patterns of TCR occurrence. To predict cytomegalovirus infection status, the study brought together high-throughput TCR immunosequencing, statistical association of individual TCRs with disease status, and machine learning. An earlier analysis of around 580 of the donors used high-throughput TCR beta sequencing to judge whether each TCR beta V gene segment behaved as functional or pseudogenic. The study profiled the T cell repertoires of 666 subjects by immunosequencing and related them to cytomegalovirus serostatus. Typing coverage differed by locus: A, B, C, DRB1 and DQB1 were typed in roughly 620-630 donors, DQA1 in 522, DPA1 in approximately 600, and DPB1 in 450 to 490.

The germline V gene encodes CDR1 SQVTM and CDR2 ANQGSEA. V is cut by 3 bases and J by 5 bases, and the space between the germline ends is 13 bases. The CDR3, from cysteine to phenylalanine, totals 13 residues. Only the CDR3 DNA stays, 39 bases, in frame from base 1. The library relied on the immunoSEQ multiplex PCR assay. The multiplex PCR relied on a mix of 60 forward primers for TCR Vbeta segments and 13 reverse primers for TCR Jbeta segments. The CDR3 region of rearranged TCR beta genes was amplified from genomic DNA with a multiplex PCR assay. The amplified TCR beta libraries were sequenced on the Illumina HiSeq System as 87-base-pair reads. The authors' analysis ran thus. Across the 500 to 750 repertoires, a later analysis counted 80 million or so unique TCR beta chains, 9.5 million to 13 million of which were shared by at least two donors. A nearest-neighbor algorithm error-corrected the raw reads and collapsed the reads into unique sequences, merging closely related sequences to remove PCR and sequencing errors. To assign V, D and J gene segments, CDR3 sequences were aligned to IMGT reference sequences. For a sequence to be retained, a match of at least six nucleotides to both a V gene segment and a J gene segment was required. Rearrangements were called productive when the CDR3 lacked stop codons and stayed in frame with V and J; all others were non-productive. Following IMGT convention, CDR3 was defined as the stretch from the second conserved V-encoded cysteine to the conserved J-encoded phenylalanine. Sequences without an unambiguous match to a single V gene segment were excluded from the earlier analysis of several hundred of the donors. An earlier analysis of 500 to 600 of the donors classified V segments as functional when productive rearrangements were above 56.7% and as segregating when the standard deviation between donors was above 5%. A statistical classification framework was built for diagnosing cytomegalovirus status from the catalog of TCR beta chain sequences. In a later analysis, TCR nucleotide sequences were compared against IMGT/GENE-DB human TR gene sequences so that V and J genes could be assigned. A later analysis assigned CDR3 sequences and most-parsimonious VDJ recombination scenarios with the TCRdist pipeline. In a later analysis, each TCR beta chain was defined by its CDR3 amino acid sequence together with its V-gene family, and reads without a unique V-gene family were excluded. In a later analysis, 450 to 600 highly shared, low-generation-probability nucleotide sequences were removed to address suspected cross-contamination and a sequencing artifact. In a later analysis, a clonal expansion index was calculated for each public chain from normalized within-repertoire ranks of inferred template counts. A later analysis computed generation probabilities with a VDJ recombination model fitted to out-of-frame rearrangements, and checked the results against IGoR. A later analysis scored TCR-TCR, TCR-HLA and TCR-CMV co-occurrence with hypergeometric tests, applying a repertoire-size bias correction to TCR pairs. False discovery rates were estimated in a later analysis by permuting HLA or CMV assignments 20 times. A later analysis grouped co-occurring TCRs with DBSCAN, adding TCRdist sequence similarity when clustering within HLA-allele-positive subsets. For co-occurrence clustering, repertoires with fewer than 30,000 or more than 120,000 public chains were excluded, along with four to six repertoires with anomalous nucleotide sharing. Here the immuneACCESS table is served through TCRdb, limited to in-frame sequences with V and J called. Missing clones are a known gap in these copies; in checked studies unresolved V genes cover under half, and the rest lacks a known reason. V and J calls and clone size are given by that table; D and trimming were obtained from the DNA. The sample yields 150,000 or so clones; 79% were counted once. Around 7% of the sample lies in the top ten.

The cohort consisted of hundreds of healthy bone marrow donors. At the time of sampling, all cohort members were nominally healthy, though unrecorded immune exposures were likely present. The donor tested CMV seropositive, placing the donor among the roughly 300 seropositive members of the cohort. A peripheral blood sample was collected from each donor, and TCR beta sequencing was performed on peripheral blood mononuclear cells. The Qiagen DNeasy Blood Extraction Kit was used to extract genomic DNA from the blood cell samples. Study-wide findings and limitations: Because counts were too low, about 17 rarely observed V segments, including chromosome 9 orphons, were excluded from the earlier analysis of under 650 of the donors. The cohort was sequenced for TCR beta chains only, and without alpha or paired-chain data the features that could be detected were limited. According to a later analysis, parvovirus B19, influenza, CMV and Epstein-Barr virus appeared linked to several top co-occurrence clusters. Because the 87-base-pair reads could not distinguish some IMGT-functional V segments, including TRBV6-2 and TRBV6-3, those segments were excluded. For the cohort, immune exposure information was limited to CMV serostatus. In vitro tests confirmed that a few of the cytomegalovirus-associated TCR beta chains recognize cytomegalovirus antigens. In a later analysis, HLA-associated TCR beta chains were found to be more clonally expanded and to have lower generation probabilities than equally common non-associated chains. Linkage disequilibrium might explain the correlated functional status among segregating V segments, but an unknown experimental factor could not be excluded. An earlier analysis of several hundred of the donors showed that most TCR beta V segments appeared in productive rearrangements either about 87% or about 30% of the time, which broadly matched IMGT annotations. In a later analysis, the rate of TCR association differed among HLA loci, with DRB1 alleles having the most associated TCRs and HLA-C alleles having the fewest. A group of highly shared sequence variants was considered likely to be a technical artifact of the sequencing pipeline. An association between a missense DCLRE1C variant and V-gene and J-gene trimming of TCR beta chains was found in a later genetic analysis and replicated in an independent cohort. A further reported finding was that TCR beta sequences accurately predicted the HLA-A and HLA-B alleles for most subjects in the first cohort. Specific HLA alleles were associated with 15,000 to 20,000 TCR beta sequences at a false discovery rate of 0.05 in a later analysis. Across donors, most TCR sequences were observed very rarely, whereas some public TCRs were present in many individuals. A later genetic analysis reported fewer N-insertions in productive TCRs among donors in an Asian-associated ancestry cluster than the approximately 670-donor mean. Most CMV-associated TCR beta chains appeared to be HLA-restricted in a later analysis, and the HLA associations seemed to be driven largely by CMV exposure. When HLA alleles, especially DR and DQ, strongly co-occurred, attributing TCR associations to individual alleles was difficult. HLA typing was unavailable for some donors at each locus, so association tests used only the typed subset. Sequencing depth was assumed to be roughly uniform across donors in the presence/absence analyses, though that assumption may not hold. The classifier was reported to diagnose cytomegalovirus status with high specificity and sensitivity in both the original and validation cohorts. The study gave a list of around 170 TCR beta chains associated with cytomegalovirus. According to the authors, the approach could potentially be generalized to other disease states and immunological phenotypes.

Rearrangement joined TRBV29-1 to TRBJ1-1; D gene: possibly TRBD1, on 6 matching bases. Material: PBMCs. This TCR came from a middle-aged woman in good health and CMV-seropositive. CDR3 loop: CSVEGGALTEAFF. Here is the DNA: TGCAGCGTTGAGGGGGGGGCTCTTACTGAAGCTTTCTTT.